A single sample is the source of the 2 T cell receptor beta chains below, sequenced in a study of shared clonotypes between healthy human individuals. Libraries were prepared by immunoSEQ multiplex PCR; TCRdb keeps only in-frame clonotypes and omits some of them. The sample gives approximately 1.5 million clones, approximately 98.5% of which show up once; approximately 0.4% is in the top ten. The sequenced material came from naive CD4+ T cells sorted from blood. The subset is: CD45RA+ positively selected. The source is a man aged 25 to 45 in good health.

The rearrangement links TRBV2 to TRBJ2-3, with unresolved D. In germline, CDR1 is SNHLY, CDR2 FYNNEI. V dropped 8 bases and J dropped 5 bases, with 14 bases sitting between them. The length of the CDR3 is 13 residues. The chain's CDR3 is CASSGLPRDTQYF. The CDR3 nucleotides are TGTGCCAGCTCCGGGTTACCCAGAGATACGCAGTATTTT.

This sequence joins TRBV6-1 and TRBJ2-5; D is ambiguous. This CDR3 spans 15 amino acids. V lost 0 bases to trimming and J lost 2 bases, with 10 bases between them. Germline CDR1 reads MNHNS; CDR2 reads SASEGT. The CDR3 nucleotides are TGTGCCAGCAGTGAAGCTGCTAACAGACAAGAGACCCAGTACTTC. Protein: CASSEAANRQETQYF.